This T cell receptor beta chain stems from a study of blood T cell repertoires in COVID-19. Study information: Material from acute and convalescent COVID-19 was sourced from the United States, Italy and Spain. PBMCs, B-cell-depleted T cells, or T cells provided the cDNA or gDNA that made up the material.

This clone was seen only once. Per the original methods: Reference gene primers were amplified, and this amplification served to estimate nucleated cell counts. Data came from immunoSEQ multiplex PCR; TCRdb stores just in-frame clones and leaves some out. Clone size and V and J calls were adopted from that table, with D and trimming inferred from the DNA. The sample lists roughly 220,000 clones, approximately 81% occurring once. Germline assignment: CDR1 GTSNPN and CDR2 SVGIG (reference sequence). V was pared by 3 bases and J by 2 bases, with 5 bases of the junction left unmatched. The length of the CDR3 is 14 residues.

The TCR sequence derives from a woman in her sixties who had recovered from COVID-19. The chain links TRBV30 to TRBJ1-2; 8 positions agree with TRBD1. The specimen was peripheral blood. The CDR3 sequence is CAWSPNRGNYGYTF. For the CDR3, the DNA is TGTGCCTGGAGCCCTAACAGGGGGAACTATGGCTACACCTTC.